This record looks at one T cell receptor (beta chain) sequence and its context. CDR1 is SGHRS and CDR2 is YFSETQ in the germline V gene. The CDR3 consists of 13 residues. With 2 bases clipped from V and 6 bases from J, the junction kept 3 bases outside the gene matches. Data came from immunoSEQ multiplex PCR; TCRdb stores just in-frame clones and leaves some out. The sample holds tens of thousands of clones, about 80% seen once. The data derive from a study of blood T cell repertoires in COVID-19. Study in general: Donors in the United States, Italy and Spain gave samples during acute or convalescent COVID-19. T cells, B-cell-depleted T cells, or PBMCs provided the cDNA or gDNA that served as material.

The sequence was obtained from a man older than 75 with acute or convalescent COVID-19. The specimen was peripheral blood. The chain is built from TRBV5-1 and TRBJ2-3; 7 bases fit TRBD1. The CDR3 region is CASSFDRDDTQYF. Here the CDR3 DNA reads TGCGCCAGCAGCTTTGACAGGGACGATACGCAGTATTTT.